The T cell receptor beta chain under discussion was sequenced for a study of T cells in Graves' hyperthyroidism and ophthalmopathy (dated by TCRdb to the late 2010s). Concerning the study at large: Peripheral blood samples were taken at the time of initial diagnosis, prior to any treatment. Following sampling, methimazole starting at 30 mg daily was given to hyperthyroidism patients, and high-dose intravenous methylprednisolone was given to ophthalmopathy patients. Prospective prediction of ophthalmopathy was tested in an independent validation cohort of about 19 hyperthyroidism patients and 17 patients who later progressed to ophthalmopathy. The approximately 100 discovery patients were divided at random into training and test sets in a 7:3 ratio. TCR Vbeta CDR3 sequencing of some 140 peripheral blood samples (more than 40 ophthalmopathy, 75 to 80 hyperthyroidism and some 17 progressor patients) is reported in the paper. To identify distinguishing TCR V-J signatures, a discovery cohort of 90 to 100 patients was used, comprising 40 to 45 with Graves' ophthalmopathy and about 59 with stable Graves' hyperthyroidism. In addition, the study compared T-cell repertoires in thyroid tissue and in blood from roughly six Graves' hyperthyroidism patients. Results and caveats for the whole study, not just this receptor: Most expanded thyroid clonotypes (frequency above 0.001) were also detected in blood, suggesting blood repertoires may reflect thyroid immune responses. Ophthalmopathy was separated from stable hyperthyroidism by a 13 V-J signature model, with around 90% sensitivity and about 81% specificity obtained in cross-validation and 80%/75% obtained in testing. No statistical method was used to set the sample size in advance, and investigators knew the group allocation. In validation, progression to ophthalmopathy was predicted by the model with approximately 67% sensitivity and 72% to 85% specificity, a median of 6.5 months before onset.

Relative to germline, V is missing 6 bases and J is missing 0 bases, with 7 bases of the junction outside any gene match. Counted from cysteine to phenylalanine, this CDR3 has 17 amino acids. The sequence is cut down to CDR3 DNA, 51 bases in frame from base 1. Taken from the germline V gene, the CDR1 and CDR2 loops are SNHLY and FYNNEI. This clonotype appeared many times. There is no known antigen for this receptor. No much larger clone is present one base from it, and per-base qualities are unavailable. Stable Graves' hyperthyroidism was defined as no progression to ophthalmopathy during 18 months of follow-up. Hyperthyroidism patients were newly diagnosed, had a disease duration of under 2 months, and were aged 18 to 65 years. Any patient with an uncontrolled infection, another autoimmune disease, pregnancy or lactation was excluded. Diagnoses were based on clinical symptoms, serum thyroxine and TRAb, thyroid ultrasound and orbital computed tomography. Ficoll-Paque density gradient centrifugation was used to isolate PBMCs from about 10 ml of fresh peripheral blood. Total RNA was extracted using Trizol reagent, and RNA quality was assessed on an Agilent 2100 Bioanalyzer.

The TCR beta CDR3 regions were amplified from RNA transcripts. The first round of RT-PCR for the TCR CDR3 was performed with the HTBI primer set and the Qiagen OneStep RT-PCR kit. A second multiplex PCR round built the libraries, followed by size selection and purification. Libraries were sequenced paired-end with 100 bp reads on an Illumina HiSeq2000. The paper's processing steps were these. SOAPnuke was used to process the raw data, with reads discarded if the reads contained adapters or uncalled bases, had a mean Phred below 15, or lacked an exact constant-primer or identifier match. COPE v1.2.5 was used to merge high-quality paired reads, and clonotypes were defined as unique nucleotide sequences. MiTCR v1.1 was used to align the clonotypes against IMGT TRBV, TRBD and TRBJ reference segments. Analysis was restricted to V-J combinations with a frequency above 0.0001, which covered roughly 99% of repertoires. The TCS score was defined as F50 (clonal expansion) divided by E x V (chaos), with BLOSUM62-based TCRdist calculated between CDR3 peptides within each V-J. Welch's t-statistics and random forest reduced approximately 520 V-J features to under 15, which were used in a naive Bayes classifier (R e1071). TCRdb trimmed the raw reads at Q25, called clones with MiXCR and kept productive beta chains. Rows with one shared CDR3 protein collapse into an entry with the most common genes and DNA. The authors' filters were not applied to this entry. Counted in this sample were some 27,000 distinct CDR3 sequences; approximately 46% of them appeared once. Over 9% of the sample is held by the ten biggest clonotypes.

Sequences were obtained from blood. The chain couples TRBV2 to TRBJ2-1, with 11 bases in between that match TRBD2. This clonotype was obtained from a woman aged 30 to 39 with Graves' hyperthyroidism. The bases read TGTGCCAGCAGCCCTATCACTAGCGGGAGCTCCTACAATGAGCAGTTCTTC. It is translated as CASSPITSGSSYNEQFF.